A selection of T cell receptor beta chains follows, all from one sample in a study of blood T cell repertoires in COVID-19. Measured with immunoSEQ multiplex PCR; TCRdb has only the in-frame clones, and not every one. The top ten hold about 4% of the sample, which has 270,000 or so clones, 85% to 90% seen once. The specimen sequenced was PBMCs or T cells enriched from blood (not recorded which). Receptor source: a woman in her 30s with acute COVID-19. Each CDR3 is given without its conserved first and last residue.

TRBV5-6,ASSFRGSGNNQPQH
TRBV10-1,ASSEPPGQGSCTYNEQF
TRBV6-5,ASSEGINEKLF
TRBV7-2,ASSPRVLAGVYEQF
TRBV3-1/TRBV3-2,ASSQEAGVTYEQY
TRBV28,ASSLTTRDGYT
TRBV24-1,ATSEPDSTYTQY
TRBV7-3,ASSQTANTEAF
TRBV11-2,ASSFRLADTDTQY
TRBV28,ASSFTLAGGDYEQY
TRBV6-5,ASSYQTGIGTEAF
TRBV7-6,ASSTAQSNEQY
TRBV12-3/TRBV12-4,ASSLSRADGYT
TRBV19,ASSATGGTTDTQY
TRBV27,ASSGVDRGDTQY
TRBV5-4,ASSLARGAYEQY
TRBV25-1,ASSWTSRDVF
TRBV6-2/TRBV6-3,ASSAGTAYNEQF
TRBV28,ASSSGGSSAAEAF
TRBV25-1,ASSEPEGRGALGEQY
TRBV9,ASSVAGGRGTDTQY
TRBV5-1,ASSLRSAPGGPDTQY
TRBV6-1,ASSDEEHQPQH
TRBV18,ASSPQGLATDTQY
TRBV2,ASSLPTGWYNSPLH
TRBV5-1,ASSLTGNEQF
TRBV27,ASGGQGDAEAF
TRBV11-2,ASSLSRAVAEAF
TRBV6-1,ASSEHRGQDTQY
TRBV5-1,ASSLGTRDNEKLF
TRBV9,ASSVMASAYNEQF
TRBV5-8,ASSFWSVGREASYEQY
TRBV19,ASSILAAAKNIQY
TRBV27,ASIGGATTEAF
TRBV23-1,ASSLIAGGPSTYNEQF
TRBV7-3,ASSEQGYEQY
TRBV27,ASSTRQANTEAF